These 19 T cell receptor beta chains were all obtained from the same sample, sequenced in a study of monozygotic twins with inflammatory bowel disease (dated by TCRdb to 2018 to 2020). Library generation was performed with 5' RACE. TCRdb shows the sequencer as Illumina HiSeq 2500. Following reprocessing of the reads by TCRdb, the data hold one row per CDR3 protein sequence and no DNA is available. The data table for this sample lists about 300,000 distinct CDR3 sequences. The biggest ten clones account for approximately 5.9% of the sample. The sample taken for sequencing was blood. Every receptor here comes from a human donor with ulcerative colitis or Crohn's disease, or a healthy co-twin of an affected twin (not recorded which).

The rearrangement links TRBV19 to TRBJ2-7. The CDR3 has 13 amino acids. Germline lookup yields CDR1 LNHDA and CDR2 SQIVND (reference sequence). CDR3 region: CASSKTGTYEQYF.

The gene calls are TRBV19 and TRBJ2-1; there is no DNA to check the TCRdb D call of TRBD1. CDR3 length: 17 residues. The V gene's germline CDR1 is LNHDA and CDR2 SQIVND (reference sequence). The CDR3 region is CASSTGGTFLSYNEQFF.

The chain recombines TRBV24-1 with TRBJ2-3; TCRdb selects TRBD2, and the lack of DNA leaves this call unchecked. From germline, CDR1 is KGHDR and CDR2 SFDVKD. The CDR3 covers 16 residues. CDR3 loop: CATSDSSGRAPDTQYF.

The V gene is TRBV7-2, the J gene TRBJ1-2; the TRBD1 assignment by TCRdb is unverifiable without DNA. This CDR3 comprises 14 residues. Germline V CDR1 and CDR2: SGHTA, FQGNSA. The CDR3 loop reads CASSLPPGVYGYTF.

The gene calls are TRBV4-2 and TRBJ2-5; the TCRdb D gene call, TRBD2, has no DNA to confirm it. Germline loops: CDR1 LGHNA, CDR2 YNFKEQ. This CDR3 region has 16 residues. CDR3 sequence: CASSQEQREGLETQYF.

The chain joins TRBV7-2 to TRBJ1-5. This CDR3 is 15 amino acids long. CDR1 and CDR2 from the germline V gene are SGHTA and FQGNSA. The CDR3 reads CASSALVNSNQPQHF.

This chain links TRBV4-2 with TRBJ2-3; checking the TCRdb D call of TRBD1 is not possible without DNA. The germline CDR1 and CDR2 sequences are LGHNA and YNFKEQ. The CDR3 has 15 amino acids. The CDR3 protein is CASSQESGAPFTSYF.

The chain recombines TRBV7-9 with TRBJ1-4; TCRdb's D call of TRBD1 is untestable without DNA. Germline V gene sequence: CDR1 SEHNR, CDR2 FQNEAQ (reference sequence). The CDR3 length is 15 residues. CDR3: CASSLRGDRNEKLFF. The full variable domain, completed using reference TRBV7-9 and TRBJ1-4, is DTGVSQNPRHKITKRGQNVTFRCDPISEHNRLYWYRQTLGQGPEFLTYFQNEAQLEKSRLLSDRFSAERPKGSFSTLEIQRTEQGDSAMYLCASSLRGDRNEKLFFGSGTQLSVL.

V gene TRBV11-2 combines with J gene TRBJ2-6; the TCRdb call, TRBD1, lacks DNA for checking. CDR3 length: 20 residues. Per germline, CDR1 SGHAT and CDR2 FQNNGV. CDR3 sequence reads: CASGFTRDRGPLSGANVLTF.

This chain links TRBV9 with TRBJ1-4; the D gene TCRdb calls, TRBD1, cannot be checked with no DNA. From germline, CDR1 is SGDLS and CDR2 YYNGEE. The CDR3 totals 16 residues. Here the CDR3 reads CASSVDQGTLNEKLFF.

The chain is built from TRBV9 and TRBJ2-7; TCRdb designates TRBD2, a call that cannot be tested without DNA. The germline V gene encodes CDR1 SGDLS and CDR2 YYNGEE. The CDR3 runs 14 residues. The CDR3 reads CASSEDGLSYEQYF.

CDR3 protein: CASSLDRGYSGANVLTF. The V and J genes are TRBV3-1 and TRBJ2-6; TCRdb picks TRBD1, but there is no DNA to check that call. The CDR3 has 17 residues. Germline lookup yields CDR1 LGHDT and CDR2 YNNKEL (reference sequence).

The CDR3: CASRERKQGHTEAFF. This sequence joins TRBV6-1 and TRBJ1-1; TCRdb lists TRBD1, though no DNA is available to test this call. This CDR3 is 15 amino acids long. The germline gives CDR1 MNHNS, CDR2 SASEGT.

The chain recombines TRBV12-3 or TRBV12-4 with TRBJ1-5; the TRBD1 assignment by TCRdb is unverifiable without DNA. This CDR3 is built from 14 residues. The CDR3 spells CASSLTGVNQPQHF.

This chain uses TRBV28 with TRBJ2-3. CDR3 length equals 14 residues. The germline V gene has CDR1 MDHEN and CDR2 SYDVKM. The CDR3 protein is CASSLYGLADTQYF.

CDR3 in amino acids: CPSSQGYGTNQPQHF. The chain employs TRBV3-1 and TRBJ1-5; no DNA is available, so the TRBD1 call from TCRdb remains unchecked. Germline CDR1 and CDR2: LGHDT and YNNKEL (reference sequence). The length of the CDR3 is 15 residues.

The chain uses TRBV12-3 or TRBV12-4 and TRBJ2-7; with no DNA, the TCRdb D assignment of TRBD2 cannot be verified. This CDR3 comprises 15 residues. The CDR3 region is CASSLRVSGSYEQYF.

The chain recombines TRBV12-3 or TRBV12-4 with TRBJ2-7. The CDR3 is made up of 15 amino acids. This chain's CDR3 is CASTETGSGSYEQYF.

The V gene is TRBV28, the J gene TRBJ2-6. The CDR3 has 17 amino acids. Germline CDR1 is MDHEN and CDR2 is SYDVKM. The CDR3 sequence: CASRSSQLLSGANVLTF.